Listed here are 12 T cell receptor beta chains from one sample, sequenced in a study of T cell changes during pregnancy in multiple sclerosis. This table comes from immunoSEQ multiplex PCR, and its TCRdb copy is limited to in-frame clones, with some not included. The table has approximately 50,000 clones, around 90% seen once. Sequenced here: CD4+ T cells from peripheral blood mononuclear cells, sampled after pregnancy. Receptor source: a female donor in good health, enrolled as a control in a pregnancy study.

The V gene is TRBV30, the J gene TRBJ2-7, with 7 bases aligning to TRBD1. From germline, CDR1 is GTSNPN and CDR2 SVGIG (reference sequence). The CDR3 consists of 16 residues. Trimming took 0 bases from V and 6 from J; bases not matched to a gene: 14. DNA for the CDR3: TGTGCCTGGAGTGTTTATTTTAGGGGGCGCAGGATCGAGCAGTACTTC. Translating gives CAWSVYFRGRRIEQYF.

CDR3 coding DNA: TGTGCCAGCAGCGTAGGGGCTAGCGGGAGGTCTTTCGCTTACGAGCAGTACTTC. Translated, it gives CASSVGASGRSFAYEQYF. The genes are TRBV9 and TRBJ2-7, with 11 bases that match TRBD2. With V trimmed by 0 bases and J by 4 bases, 12 bases remained unmatched. Germline CDR1 reads SGDLS; CDR2 reads YYNGEE. The CDR3 totals 18 residues.

This clone was seen a few times. This chain joins TRBV5-6 and TRBJ2-5; D gene ambiguous. The V end was cut by 1 base, the J end by 1 base, with 8 bases between. The CDR3 spans 14 residues. Germline CDR1 is SGHDT and CDR2 is YYEEEE. The CDR3 DNA reads as TGTGCCAGCAGCTTGCTAGGAACCCAAGAGACCCAGTACTTC. It encodes CASSLLGTQETQYF.

The V gene is TRBV10-3, the J gene TRBJ1-2; D remains unclear. Trimming shortened V by 4 bases and J by 7 bases, and 16 bases separated the two germline ends. The CDR3 loop spans 14 amino acids. The V gene's germline CDR1 is ENHRY and CDR2 SYGVKD. This chain's CDR3 is CAISVGAGAAGYTF. DNA for the CDR3: TGTGCCATCAGTGTAGGAGCGGGCGCTGCTGGCTACACCTTC.

V usage is TRBV21-1 and J usage is TRBJ2-1; TRBD2, the D gene given by the table, was not confirmed from the DNA. TRBV21-1 is a documented pseudogene. CDR3 length: 21 amino acids. CDR3 sequence reads: CASSNKPSKTGGPKHYNEQFF. CDR3 nucleotides: TGTGCCAGCAGCAACAAACCCTCCAAAACCGGAGGCCCCAAACACTACAATGAGCAGTTCTTC.

The chain joins TRBV6-5 to TRBJ1-2; D might be TRBD1 (6 bases). The CDR3 length is 13 residues. CDR1 and CDR2 (germline): MNHEY, SVGAGI. Trimming pared 6 bases from V and 0 bases from J, leaving 8 bases between. CDR3 bases: TGTGCCAGCAGGGACAGCACTAACTATGGCTACACCTTC. As protein: CASRDSTNYGYTF.

The V call is TRBV5-4, the J call TRBJ2-3, with D perhaps matching TRBD1 (5 bases). The germline V gene encodes CDR1 SGHNT and CDR2 YYREEE (reference sequence). There are 16 residues in the CDR3. The V end was cut by 4 bases, the J end by 3 bases, with 18 bases between. CDR3: CASSKPGQGVTDTQYF. DNA for the CDR3: TGTGCCAGCAGCAAACCGGGTCAAGGGGTTACAGATACGCAGTATTTT.

J is TRBJ2-1 and V is TRBV7-8, with 10 bases aligning to TRBD2. The CDR3 is 16 residues long. V trimming: 2 bases; J trimming: 7 bases; junction bases outside the gene matches: 8. The V gene's germline CDR1 is SGHVS and CDR2 FQNEAQ. The CDR3 DNA reads TGTGCCAGCAGCTTAAGCCTACAGCGGGGGGGGAATGAGCAGTTCTTC. It is translated as CASSLSLQRGGNEQFF.

The rearrangement links TRBV28 to TRBJ1-1; the D is unclear. V was trimmed by 6 bases and J by 5 bases, leaving 19 bases between them. CDR3 length: 15 amino acids. The germline V gene encodes CDR1 MDHEN and CDR2 SYDVKM. CDR3 nucleotides: TGTGCCAGCAGCAACATCACCCCCCCGGGAACTGAAGCTTTCTTT. It specifies CASSNITPPGTEAFF.

The chain combines TRBV10-3 with TRBJ1-2; no firm D call. The CDR3 is made up of 13 amino acids. Trimming pared 8 bases from V and 4 bases from J, leaving 14 bases between. Germline-derived CDR1 and CDR2 are ENHRY and SYGVKD. The CDR3 protein is CAIQFGGSYGYTF. The CDR3, as DNA: TGTGCCATCCAGTTCGGAGGTTCCTATGGCTACACCTTC.

J is TRBJ2-6 and V is TRBV7-9, with 9 bases that match TRBD1. Losses at the gene ends were 5 bases for V and 0 bases for J; bases not matched to a gene: 8. Germline-derived CDR1 and CDR2 are SEHNR and FQNEAQ (reference sequence). The CDR3 length is 18 residues. The CDR3 region is CASSLSRDRASGANVLTF. In DNA form, the CDR3 reads TGTGCCAGCAGCCTATCCCGGGACAGGGCCTCTGGGGCCAACGTCCTGACTTTC. The entire variable domain, with the rest obtained from reference TRBV7-9 and TRBJ2-6, is as follows: DTGVSQNPRHKITKRGQNVTFRCDPISEHNRLYWYRQTLGQGPEFLTYFQNEAQLEKSRLLSDRFSAERPKGSFSTLEIQRTEQGDSAMYLCASSLSRDRASGANVLTFGAGSRLTVL.

The CDR3: CASSYGAGTYNEQFF. The CDR3 bases are TGTGCCAGCAGCTACGGAGCGGGAACCTACAATGAGCAGTTCTTC. The J gene is TRBJ2-1, the V gene TRBV7-9; TRBD2 agrees at 7 bases. V lost 4 bases and J lost 2; bases outside the gene matches: 5. The CDR3 extends over 15 amino acids. Germline loops: CDR1 SEHNR, CDR2 FQNEAQ (reference sequence).